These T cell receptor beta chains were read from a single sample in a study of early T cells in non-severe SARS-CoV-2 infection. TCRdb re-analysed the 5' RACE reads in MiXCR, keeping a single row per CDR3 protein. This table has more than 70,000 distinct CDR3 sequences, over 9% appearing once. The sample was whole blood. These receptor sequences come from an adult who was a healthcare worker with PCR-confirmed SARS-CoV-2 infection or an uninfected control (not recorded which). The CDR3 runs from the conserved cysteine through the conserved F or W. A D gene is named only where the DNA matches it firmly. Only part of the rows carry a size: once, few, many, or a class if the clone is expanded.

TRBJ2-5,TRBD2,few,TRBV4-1,TGCGCCAGCAGCCAAGATTTCCTAGCGGGAGGGCCATTAGAGACCCAGTACTTC,CASSQDFLAGGPLETQYF
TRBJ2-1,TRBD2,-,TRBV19,TGTGCCAGTAGGGGGACTAGCGGGTTACGCGTCTCCTACAATGAGCAGTTCTTC,CASRGTSGLRVSYNEQFF
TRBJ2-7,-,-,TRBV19,TGTGCCAGTAGTACCTTTAACCTTAACTACGAGCAGTACTTC,CASSTFNLNYEQYF
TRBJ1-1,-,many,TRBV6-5,TGTGCCAGCAGCCGCTTTCACGGGACGGTGAACACTGAAGCTTTCTTT,CASSRFHGTVNTEAFF
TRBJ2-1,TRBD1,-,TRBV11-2,TGTGCCAGCAGCCCGGGGGACAGGGCGAGCGTCAATGAGCAGTTCTTC,CASSPGDRASVNEQFF
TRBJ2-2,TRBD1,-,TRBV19,TGTGCCAGTAGTCTAACAGGGGGCGCAAACACCGGGGAGCTGTTTTTT,CASSLTGGANTGELFF
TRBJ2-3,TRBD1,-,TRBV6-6,TGTGCCAGCAGCGCCAACACAGGGGGAGGAACAGATACGCAGTATTTT,CASSANTGGGTDTQYF
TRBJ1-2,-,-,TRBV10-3,TGTGCCATCAGTGAGGCACCGAACTATGGCTACACCTTC,CAISEAPNYGYTF
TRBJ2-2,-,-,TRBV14,TGTGCCAGCAGCCATGATAGTCGAGGAACCGGGGAGCTGTTTTTT,CASSHDSRGTGELFF
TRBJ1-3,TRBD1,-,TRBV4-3,TGCGCCAGCAGCCAGCAGGACAGGGTATATGGAAACACCATATATTTT,CASSQQDRVYGNTIYF
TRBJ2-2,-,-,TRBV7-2,TGTGCCAGCAGCTTGTATAGCGGCAGGCTGTTTTTT,CASSLYSGRLFF
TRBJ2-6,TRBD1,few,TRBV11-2,TGTGCCAGCAGCTTAGCGCCTATCATATTGGACAGGGGGCGCGCTGGGGCCAACGTCCTGACTTTC,CASSLAPIILDRGRAGANVLTF
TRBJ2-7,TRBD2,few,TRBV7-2,TGTGCCAGCAGCTTAGCGCCCCATACTAGCGGGGACTACGAGCAGTACTTC,CASSLAPHTSGDYEQYF
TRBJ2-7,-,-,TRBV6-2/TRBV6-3,TGTGCCAGCAGCCGCCAGGGTGACGAGCAGTACTTC,CASSRQGDEQYF
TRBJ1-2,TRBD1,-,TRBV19,TGTGCCAGTAGTATAACAGGGGGGTATGGCTACACCTTC,CASSITGGYGYTF
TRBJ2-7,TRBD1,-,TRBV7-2,TGTGCCAGCAGCTTAGCGAGGAACAGGGGGCAATACGAGCAGTACTTC,CASSLARNRGQYEQYF
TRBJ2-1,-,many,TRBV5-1,TGCGCCAGCAGCTTGGTGGTTGGTGAGCAGTTCTTC,CASSLVVGEQFF
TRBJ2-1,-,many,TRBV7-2,TGTGCCAGCAGCTTAGCCCAGAGTGCAAATGAGCAGTTCTTC,CASSLAQSANEQFF
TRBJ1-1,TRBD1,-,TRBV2,TGTGCCAGCAGCCCAGGACAGGGCAGGGTCACTGAAGCTTTCTTT,CASSPGQGRVTEAFF
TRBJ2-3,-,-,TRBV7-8,TGTGCCAGCAGCTTAGAAAATATGGGGGACAGCACAGATACGCAGTATTTT,CASSLENMGDSTDTQYF
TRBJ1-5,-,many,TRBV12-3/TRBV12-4,TGTGCCAGCAGTTTAAACCAAGGCCAGCCCCAGCATTTT,CASSLNQGQPQHF
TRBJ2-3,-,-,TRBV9,TGTGCCAGCAGCGTAGGAGGCATCACAGATACGCAGTATTTT,CASSVGGITDTQYF
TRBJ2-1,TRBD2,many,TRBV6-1,TGTGCCATCATTCTAGCGGGAGCCTACAATGAGCAGTTCTTC,CAIILAGAYNEQFF
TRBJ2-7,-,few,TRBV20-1,TGCAGTGCTAGACGACAAGGGGCAGCCAGCGAGCAGTACTTC,CSARRQGAASEQYF
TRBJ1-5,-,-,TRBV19,TGTGCCAGTAGTATTCGACAAGGGTATGGGAATCAGCCCCAGCATTTT,CASSIRQGYGNQPQHF
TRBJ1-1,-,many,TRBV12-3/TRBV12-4,TGTGCCAGCAATGTGGGACAGAACACTGAAGCTTTCTTT,CASNVGQNTEAFF
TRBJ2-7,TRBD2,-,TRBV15,TGTGCCACCAGCAGAGCCGTAGGACTAGCGGTCGCCTACGAGCAGTACTTC,CATSRAVGLAVAYEQYF
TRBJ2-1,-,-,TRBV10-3,TGTGCCATCAGGGGTCCTAGTCCCCATGAGCAGTTCTTC,CAIRGPSPHEQFF
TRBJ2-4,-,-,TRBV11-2,TGTGCCAGCAGCTCCGGAACGTACATTCAGTACTTC,CASSSGTYIQYF
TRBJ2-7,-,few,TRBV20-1,TGCAGTGCTAGGGAGACTACATCCCACGAGCAGTACTTC,CSARETTSHEQYF
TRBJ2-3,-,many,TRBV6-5,TGTGCCAGCAGTTCGTCGGCAGATACGCAGTATTTT,CASSSSADTQYF
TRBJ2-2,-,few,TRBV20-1,TGCAGTGCTGAGGGGGGACGGAGGAACACCGGGGAGCTGTTTTTT,CSAEGGRRNTGELFF
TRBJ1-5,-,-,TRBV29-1,TGCAGCGTTATGACAGAGGGAGATCAGCCCCAGCATTTT,CSVMTEGDQPQHF
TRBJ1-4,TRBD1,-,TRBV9,TGTGCCAGCAGCGGATCCGGGACAGGGTTCAAAAAACTGTTTTTT,CASSGSGTGFKKLFF
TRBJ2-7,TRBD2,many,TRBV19,TGTGCCAGTAGTATCCGAGCGGGAGGCGACGAGCAGTACTTC,CASSIRAGGDEQYF
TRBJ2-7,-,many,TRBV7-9,TGTGCCAGCAGCTCTCCCCCGACAGGCTTCTCCTACGAGCAGTACTTC,CASSSPPTGFSYEQYF